Listed below are T cell receptor beta chains from one sample, sequenced in a study of human T cells and chemical hapten exposure. TCRdb re-called the RACE reads through MiXCR, storing one row per CDR3 protein. The table includes tens of thousands of distinct CDR3 sequences, 9.5% to 10% detected once. This material consisted of whole blood, taken in connection with sensitization to the hapten diphenylcyclopropenone (DPC). The receptors were sampled from a man aged 35 to 55 with alopecia areata. Some clones in this sample may be carry-over from other donors' samples. CDR3s include the opening cysteine and the closing phenylalanine or tryptophan. The order of the fields is clone size, J gene, V gene, D gene, CDR3 DNA, CDR3 protein. The D gene is left open where the match is weak. Clone size is given for some rows only: seen once, a few or many times, or a class if the clone is expanded.

size: many
J: TRBJ1-1
V: TRBV4-3
D: .
DNA: TGCGCCAGCAGCCAAGATTGGGGCGGCACTGAAGCTTTCTTT
CDR3: CASSQDWGGTEAFF

size: many
J: TRBJ2-3
V: TRBV29-1
D: TRBD2
DNA: TGCAGCGTTGACGGGAGGAGGGGAGGGACAGATACGCAGTATTTT
CDR3: CSVDGRRGGTDTQYF

size: .
J: TRBJ2-3
V: TRBV28
D: .
DNA: TGTGCCAGCCGTGGGGAGCGCACAGATACGCAGTATTTT
CDR3: CASRGERTDTQYF

size: many
J: TRBJ2-3
V: TRBV28
D: TRBD2
DNA: TGTGCCAGGGCTCCCGGGACTAGCGGGAGGCCCGGGGGAGATACGCAGTATTTT
CDR3: CARAPGTSGRPGGDTQYF

size: many
J: TRBJ1-5
V: TRBV20-1
D: TRBD1
DNA: TGCAGTGCTAGAGACCTTACAGGGGGGAGCAATCAGCCCCAGCATTTT
CDR3: CSARDLTGGSNQPQHF

size: many
J: TRBJ2-3
V: TRBV20-1
D: .
DNA: TGCAGTGCTAGTCGCGGGATTGGCACAGATACGCAGTATTTT
CDR3: CSASRGIGTDTQYF

size: many
J: TRBJ2-5
V: TRBV20-1
D: .
DNA: TGCAGTGCTAGAGTCCCCGGGACGGCCCAAGAGACCCAGTACTTC
CDR3: CSARVPGTAQETQYF

size: few
J: TRBJ2-5
V: TRBV4-3
D: .
DNA: TGCGCCAGCAGCCCGGCGGGACTTTTAGGGGGGACCCAGTACTTC
CDR3: CASSPAGLLGGTQYF

size: few
J: TRBJ1-1
V: TRBV7-2
D: .
DNA: TGTGCCAGCGGCCATCTCGGGGGTGAAGCTTTCTTT
CDR3: CASGHLGGEAFF

size: .
J: TRBJ2-1
V: TRBV7-9
D: .
DNA: TGTGCCAGCAGCCCGCCTCCCCCCAATGAGCAGTTCTTC
CDR3: CASSPPPPNEQFF

size: .
J: TRBJ2-7
V: TRBV28
D: .
DNA: TGTGCCAGCAGTTCCCAAAGGGCCGCCAAGGGTTACGAGCAGTACTTC
CDR3: CASSSQRAAKGYEQYF

size: .
J: TRBJ2-7
V: TRBV28
D: .
DNA: TGTGCCAGCAGCCTCGAGGGACGGGGACGGGGGCAGTACTTC
CDR3: CASSLEGRGRGQYF

size: few
J: TRBJ2-1
V: TRBV7-6
D: .
DNA: TGTGCCAGCAGCTTAGGACCGGAGGGCGATGAGCAGTTCTTC
CDR3: CASSLGPEGDEQFF

size: .
J: TRBJ2-3
V: TRBV28
D: TRBD2
DNA: TGTGCCAGCAGTTTCGTCGGGACTAGCGGGATTCCGGACACAGATACGCAGTATTTT
CDR3: CASSFVGTSGIPDTDTQYF

size: few
J: TRBJ1-1
V: TRBV9
D: .
DNA: TGTGCCAGCAGCGTAGCGTCAGTGAACACTGAAGCTTTCTTT
CDR3: CASSVASVNTEAFF

size: .
J: TRBJ1-1
V: TRBV29-1
D: .
DNA: TGCAGCGTGGCCTACTCCAACACTGAAGCTTTCTTT
CDR3: CSVAYSNTEAFF

size: .
J: TRBJ2-7
V: TRBV20-1
D: TRBD2
DNA: TGCAGTGCTCGGACTAGCGGCCCTGCCGAGCAGTACTTC
CDR3: CSARTSGPAEQYF

size: few
J: TRBJ2-1
V: TRBV19
D: .
DNA: TGTGCCAGTAGTAGAGGGACTGCCGGAGGTTCTTTTAGGGTGCCCTACAATGAGCAGTTCTTC
CDR3: CASSRGTAGGSFRVPYNEQFF

size: few
J: TRBJ2-7
V: TRBV12-3/TRBV12-4
D: .
DNA: TGTGCCAGCAGTTTCAACAGCCGATCCTACGAGCAGTACTTC
CDR3: CASSFNSRSYEQYF

size: few
J: TRBJ2-3
V: TRBV20-1
D: .
DNA: TGCAGTGCTCCCGTGACGGGAGCAGATACGCAGTATTTT
CDR3: CSAPVTGADTQYF

size: few
J: TRBJ2-1
V: TRBV18
D: .
DNA: TGTGCCAGCTCACGGGTGGACCAACATCTGTTCTTC
CDR3: CASSRVDQHLFF

size: .
J: TRBJ2-7
V: TRBV27
D: .
DNA: TGTGCCAGCAGTTCTGCATTAGGACAACTCTCCTACGAGCAGTACTTC
CDR3: CASSSALGQLSYEQYF

size: many
J: TRBJ2-7
V: TRBV7-2
D: TRBD1
DNA: TGTGCCAGCAGCTCCTCCGGGACAGGGATCGAGCAGTACTTC
CDR3: CASSSSGTGIEQYF

size: many
J: TRBJ2-3
V: TRBV7-9
D: .
DNA: TGTGCCAGCAGCTCGCGGGACACTAGCACAGATACGCAGTATTTT
CDR3: CASSSRDTSTDTQYF

size: .
J: TRBJ2-1
V: TRBV18
D: .
DNA: TGTGCCAGCTCACCCCTTTTTAGCCCCTCCTACAATGAGCAGTTCTTC
CDR3: CASSPLFSPSYNEQFF

size: .
J: TRBJ2-3
V: TRBV27
D: TRBD2
DNA: TGTGCCAGCAAGGGCGGGAGGAGCACAGATACGCAGTATTTT
CDR3: CASKGGRSTDTQYF

size: few
J: TRBJ2-1
V: TRBV5-1
D: TRBD1
DNA: TGCGCCAGCAGCTGGACAGGGGCCGGCAATGAGCAGTTCTTC
CDR3: CASSWTGAGNEQFF